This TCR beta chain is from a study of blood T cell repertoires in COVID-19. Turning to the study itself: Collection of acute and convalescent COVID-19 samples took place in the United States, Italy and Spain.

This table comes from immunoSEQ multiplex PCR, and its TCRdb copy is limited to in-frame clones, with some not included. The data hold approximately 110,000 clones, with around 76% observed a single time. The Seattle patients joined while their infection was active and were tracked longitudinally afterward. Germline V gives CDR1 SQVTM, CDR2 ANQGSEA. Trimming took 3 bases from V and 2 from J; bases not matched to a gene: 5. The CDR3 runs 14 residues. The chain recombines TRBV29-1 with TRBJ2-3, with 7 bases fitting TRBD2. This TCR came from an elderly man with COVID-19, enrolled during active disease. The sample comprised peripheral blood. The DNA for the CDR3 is TGCAGCGTTGATGGGACTAAATACACAGATACGCAGTATTTT. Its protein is CSVDGTKYTDTQYF.